This T cell receptor (beta chain) was obtained from a study of blood T cell repertoires in COVID-19. Study context: Spain, Italy and the United States supplied samples that represented acute and convalescent COVID-19. Sources were T cells, B-cell-depleted T cells, or PBMCs; the material itself was cDNA or gDNA.

The J segment lost 5 bases and the V segment lost 0 bases, leaving 3 bases of the junction unmatched. The germline V gene encodes CDR1 GTSNPN and CDR2 SVGIG (reference sequence). The CDR3 is 14 residues long. Authors' processing steps: Reference gene primer amplification in the assay estimated nucleated cell counts. Only in-frame clones appear in the TCRdb table, and some are missing; sequencing was by immunoSEQ multiplex PCR. V, J and clone size are taken as reported in that table, and D and trimming were inferred from the DNA itself. Of about 93,000 clones listed, roughly 90% are singletons. Sequencing input: peripheral blood. This sequence joins TRBV30 and TRBJ2-3; the match to TRBD2 covers 9 bases. The receptor was derived from a human donor with active COVID-19. The donor label of this sample is uncertain. The CDR3 sequence is CAWSVKAGGDTQYF. The CDR3 DNA is TGTGCCTGGAGTGTGAAAGCGGGGGGAGATACGCAGTATTTT.